This is a list of T cell receptor beta chains from one sample in a study of shared clonotypes between healthy human individuals. Assay used: immunoSEQ multiplex PCR; TCRdb lists only in-frame clones, some missing. Of some 2,100,000 clones in the sample, approximately 96% were seen once. The sequencing input was naive CD4+ T cells sorted from blood. All receptors come from a man aged 18 to 29 in good health. Both conserved end residues are part of each CDR3. D genes are given only for firm matches. Size is omitted from some rows. Given values are once, few, many or a class for expanded clones.

d_gene,abundance,v_gene,j_gene,CDR3aa,CDR3nt
-,-,TRBV5-1,TRBJ2-3,CASSLSAIATDTQYF,TGCGCCAGCAGCTTGTCGGCGATAGCCACAGATACGCAGTATTTT
-,-,TRBV10-2,TRBJ1-6,CASSELQGNSPLHF,TGCGCCAGCAGTGAGTTACAGGGTAATTCACCCCTCCACTTT
-,-,TRBV6-1,TRBJ1-2,CASSEIEGGRGYTF,TGTGCCAGCAGTGAAATCGAGGGTGGTAGGGGCTACACCTTC
-,-,TRBV7-2,TRBJ1-2,CASSLVAGRYGYTF,TGTGCCAGCAGCTTAGTGGCCGGCAGATATGGCTACACCTTC
-,few,TRBV25-1,TRBJ1-6,CASRARELYSPLHF,TGTGCCAGCAGAGCACGGGAGCTTTATTCACCCCTCCACTTT
-,-,TRBV18,TRBJ1-4,CASSPRSGVGNEKLFF,TGTGCCAGCTCACCACGTTCTGGGGTGGGTAATGAAAAACTGTTTTTT
-,-,TRBV2,TRBJ2-5,CASSLRVSGEAQYF,TGTGCCAGCAGTTTAAGAGTTTCAGGGGAGGCCCAGTACTTC
TRBD1,-,TRBV5-1,TRBJ2-7,CASSPQTGTAYEQYF,TGCGCCAGCAGCCCGCAGACCGGGACAGCATACGAGCAGTACTTC
-,-,TRBV5-4,TRBJ1-1,CASSTENEAFF,TGTGCCAGCAGTACCGAGAATGAAGCTTTCTTT
TRBD2,-,TRBV18,TRBJ2-1,CASSTSGGVSAQFF,TGTGCCAGCTCAACTAGCGGGGGGGTGTCGGCGCAGTTCTTC
-,-,TRBV6-5,TRBJ1-6,CASSYLSNSPLHF,TGTGCCAGCAGTTACCTGAGTAATTCACCCCTCCACTTT
TRBD2,-,TRBV7-2,TRBJ2-7,CASSLSSGTSYEQYF,TGTGCCAGCAGCCTCTCTAGCGGGACCTCCTACGAGCAGTACTTC
-,-,TRBV6-1,TRBJ2-3,CASKATDTQYF,TGTGCCAGCAAGGCTACAGATACGCAGTATTTT
-,-,TRBV2,TRBJ2-2,CASSAGLDTGELFF,TGTGCCAGCTCGGCAGGGTTGGACACCGGGGAGCTGTTTTTT
TRBD2,-,TRBV2,TRBJ2-1,CASNPLAVGVGYNEQFF,TGTGCCAGCAATCCTCTAGCGGTCGGCGTCGGTTACAATGAGCAGTTCTTC
-,few,TRBV30,TRBJ1-5,CAWSVARNQPQHF,TGTGCCTGGAGTGTAGCCAGGAATCAGCCCCAGCATTTT
-,-,TRBV4-3,TRBJ1-2,CASSQELRVLALGYTF,TGCGCCAGCAGCCAAGAGTTGAGGGTCCTAGCATTGGGCTACACCTTC
TRBD2,-,TRBV5-1,TRBJ2-1,CASSLGGLAKQDEQFF,TGCGCCAGCAGCTTGGGGGGACTAGCAAAACAAGATGAGCAGTTCTTC
TRBD1,-,TRBV27,TRBJ1-1,CASSWGQGTEAFF,TGTGCCAGCAGTTGGGGACAGGGCACTGAAGCTTTCTTT
-,-,TRBV30,TRBJ1-1,CAWARGKRGTEAFF,TGTGCCTGGGCGCGGGGGAAAAGGGGGACTGAAGCTTTCTTT
-,-,TRBV6-1,TRBJ1-3,CASSDGRTGNTIYF,TGTGCCAGCAGTGACGGCAGAACTGGAAACACCATATATTTT
TRBD1,-,TRBV27,TRBJ2-7,CASRRQGRSDEQYF,TGTGCCAGCAGACGACAGGGAAGGTCTGACGAGCAGTACTTC
-,-,TRBV19,TRBJ1-1,CASSPTGNWNTEAFF,TGTGCCAGTAGTCCAACAGGGAACTGGAACACTGAAGCTTTCTTT
TRBD1,-,TRBV28,TRBJ1-6,CASSLGQPYNSPLHF,TGTGCCAGCAGTTTGGGACAGCCATATAATTCACCCCTCCACTTT
-,-,TRBV11-3,TRBJ2-7,CASSKGGGYEQYF,TGTGCCAGCAGCAAAGGGGGGGGCTACGAGCAGTACTTC
-,-,TRBV7-9,TRBJ1-1,CASSLDIAWDSRRAFF,TGTGCCAGCAGCTTAGATATCGCTTGGGATAGTAGGCGAGCTTTCTTT
TRBD1,-,TRBV6-5,TRBJ2-2,CASVTGGGTGELFF,TGTGCCAGCGTTACAGGGGGAGGCACCGGGGAGCTGTTTTTT
-,-,TRBV18,TRBJ2-1,CASSDQSSYNEQFF,TGTGCCAGCTCAGATCAGAGCTCCTACAATGAGCAGTTCTTC
-,-,TRBV10-3,TRBJ2-1,CAISESGGSYNEQFF,TGTGCCATCAGTGAGTCGGGGGGCAGCTACAATGAGCAGTTCTTC
-,-,TRBV27,TRBJ2-7,CASSRLGEQYF,TGTGCCAGCAGCCGTCTAGGGGAGCAGTACTTC
TRBD2,-,TRBV5-1,TRBJ2-7,CASSLAGLGYEQYF,TGCGCCAGCAGCTTGGCGGGACTAGGCTACGAGCAGTACTTC
-,-,TRBV13,TRBJ1-2,CASRFRQEAQGYTF,TGTGCCAGCAGATTCAGACAGGAAGCTCAAGGCTACACCTTC
TRBD1,-,TRBV10-1,TRBJ2-7,CASSRDRYSYEQYF,TGCGCCAGCAGCCGGGACAGGTACTCCTACGAGCAGTACTTC
-,-,TRBV28,TRBJ2-3,CASTAGGPDTQYF,TGTGCCAGCACCGCCGGGGGCCCAGATACGCAGTATTTT
-,-,TRBV29-1,TRBJ1-2,CRFGAGKDYGYTF,TGCAGGTTCGGGGCAGGGAAGGACTATGGCTACACCTTC
TRBD1,-,TRBV2,TRBJ2-4,CASRTGLAKNIQYF,TGTGCCAGCCGGACAGGGTTGGCCAAAAACATTCAGTACTTC
TRBD2,-,TRBV10-3,TRBJ2-1,CAISTTSGSTNEQFF,TGTGCCATCAGCACGACTAGCGGGTCCACAAATGAGCAGTTCTTC
-,-,TRBV7-2,TRBJ2-1,CASSLLRTEQFF,TGTGCCAGCAGCTTACTTCGAACGGAGCAGTTCTTC
-,-,TRBV6-6,TRBJ2-2,CASSYGGATGELFF,TGTGCCAGCAGTTACGGGGGGGCCACCGGGGAGCTGTTTTTT
TRBD1,-,TRBV18,TRBJ1-4,CASSSGTVEEKLFF,TGTGCCAGCTCGTCCGGGACAGTGGAAGAAAAACTGTTTTTT
-,-,TRBV14,TRBJ2-1,CASSQGRQILGDEQFF,TGTGCCAGCAGCCAAGGTCGGCAGATTTTAGGGGATGAGCAGTTCTTC
TRBD1,-,TRBV10-3,TRBJ2-3,CAIRDRGSDTQYF,TGTGCCATCCGGGACAGGGGGTCAGATACGCAGTATTTT
TRBD2,-,TRBV7-3,TRBJ2-2,CASSLSLAGVGGELFF,TGTGCCAGCAGCTTATCCCTAGCGGGGGTCGGCGGGGAGCTGTTTTTT
-,-,TRBV5-1,TRBJ2-7,CASSSPTAPYEQYF,TGCGCCAGCAGCTCGCCGACAGCCCCCTACGAGCAGTACTTC
TRBD2,-,TRBV18,TRBJ2-7,CASSPTTSGGPYEQYF,TGTGCCAGCTCACCAACGACTAGCGGGGGACCTTACGAGCAGTACTTC
TRBD2,-,TRBV28,TRBJ2-3,CASTPRGGFTDTQYF,TGTGCCAGCACTCCTCGGGGGGGATTCACAGATACGCAGTATTTT
-,-,TRBV7-9,TRBJ2-1,CASSYQGLANEQFF,TGTGCCAGCAGCTACCAGGGGCTAGCGAATGAGCAGTTCTTC
-,-,TRBV30,TRBJ1-4,CAWTSPGGEKLFF,TGTGCCTGGACGTCTCCGGGGGGTGAAAAACTGTTTTTT
-,-,TRBV14,TRBJ2-3,CASSQVGGSTDTQYF,TGTGCCAGCAGCCAAGTGGGGGGTTCCACAGATACGCAGTATTTT
TRBD2,once,TRBV7-2,TRBJ2-1,CASSPRTSGEDNEQFF,TGTGCCAGCAGCCCAAGGACTAGCGGGGAAGACAATGAGCAGTTCTTC
-,-,TRBV14,TRBJ1-1,CASSLLRNTEAFF,TGTGCCAGCAGCCTTCTCAGAAACACTGAAGCTTTCTTT
TRBD1,-,TRBV9,TRBJ1-3,CASSTQGGSGNTIYF,TGTGCCAGCAGTACGCAGGGGGGATCTGGAAACACCATATATTTT